Each of the 32 T cell receptor beta chains below was sequenced from the same sample in a study of CD8+ T cells in alopecia areata (dated by TCRdb to about 2018). Libraries came from the immunoSEQ multiplex PCR assay. RNA was extracted from all samples and reverse transcribed into cDNA, which served as template for TCR sequencing. TCRdb carries this immuneACCESS record with in-frame sequences only. Its versions omit some clonotypes, under half of them owing to an unresolved V gene in the studies checked, with the rest unexplained. For this sample the table gives 200,000 to 250,000 clones, of which roughly 69% were detected only once. The top ten constitute approximately 1.2% of the sample. In the paper's terms, the time point label means: baseline before oral tofacitinib. This material consisted of CD4+ T cells sorted from blood, taken at week 0. Every receptor here comes from a human donor with alopecia areata.

The rearrangement joins TRBV30 to TRBJ1-2; weak D call: TRBD1 (6 bases). V was trimmed by 5 bases and J by 4 bases, leaving 8 bases between them. The CDR3 is 11 residues long. The germline gives CDR1 GTSNPN, CDR2 SVGIG (reference sequence). The CDR3 sequence is CAWGTTYGYTF. The CDR3 nucleotides read TGTGCCTGGGGGACAACCTATGGCTACACCTTC. Variable domain in full (rest from reference TRBV30 and TRBJ1-2): SQTIHQWPATLVQPVGSPLSLECTVEGTSNPNLYWYRQAAGRGLQLLFYSVGIGQISSEVPQNLSASRPQDRQFILSSKKLLLSDSGFYLCAWGTTYGYTFGSGTRLTVV.

This clone has a handful of counts. This chain links TRBV7-2 with TRBJ2-7; no clear D gene. Germline V gene lookup returns CDR1 SGHTA and CDR2 FQGNSA. This CDR3 has 14 amino acids. V lost 1 base to trimming and J lost 8 bases, with 15 bases between them. CDR3 sequence: CASSLDSQARQQYF. The CDR3 nucleotides are TGTGCCAGCAGCTTAGACAGCCAGGCTAGGCAGCAGTACTTC.

The J gene is TRBJ1-2, the V gene TRBV5-6; 7 nucleotides line up with TRBD1. V shed 4 bases and J 8 bases; nucleotides not matched to a gene: 11. The CDR3 loop spans 14 amino acids. In germline, CDR1 is SGHDT, CDR2 YYEEEE. The CDR3 DNA is TGTGCCAGCAGCACCCTGGCAGGGGGGAGAGGCTACACCTTC. It yields the protein CASSTLAGGRGYTF.

In the case of this clone: The same CDR3 is also encoded by other DNA sequences in this sample. The rearrangement links TRBV5-1 to TRBJ2-3; no firm D call. Germline assignment: CDR1 SGHRS and CDR2 YFSETQ. This CDR3 spans 13 amino acids. Trimming took off 0 bases at V and 0 bases at J, with 2 bases between the two ends. The CDR3 is CASSLGSTDTQYF. Here the CDR3 DNA reads TGCGCCAGCAGCTTGGGAAGCACAGATACGCAGTATTTT.

V is TRBV25-1 and J is TRBJ2-5; 8 nucleotides match TRBD2. CDR3 size: 15 residues. Looked up from germline, CDR1 is MGHDK and CDR2 is SYGVNS. V trimming: 1 base; J trimming: 8 bases; junction bases outside the gene matches: 9. CDR3 loop: CASSEWEGAGATQYF. CDR3 nucleotide sequence: TGTGCCAGCAGTGAATGGGAGGGAGCGGGGGCAACCCAGTACTTC.

This chain joins TRBV27 and TRBJ2-1; D perhaps matches TRBD2 (7 bases). Germline CDR1 MNHEY, CDR2 SMNVEV (reference sequence). Trimming removed 6 bases at V and 2 bases at J, with 11 bases between. The CDR3 consists of 14 residues. Here the CDR3 reads CASSDGGPYNEQFF. In nucleotides, the CDR3 is TGTGCCAGCAGCGACGGGGGGCCCTACAATGAGCAGTTCTTC.

J is TRBJ1-5 and V is TRBV30, with 8 bases aligning to TRBD1. V shed 0 bases, J shed 10 bases, and the junction held 8 bases outside the gene matches. The CDR3 has 14 amino acids. Germline V gene sequence: CDR1 GTSNPN, CDR2 SVGIG (reference sequence). CDR3 bases: TGTGCCTGGAGTGTACGCAGGGGGCGAGGTCCCCAGCATTTT. Protein sequence: CAWSVRRGRGPQHF.

The V call is TRBV29-1, the J call TRBJ1-2; D call uncertain. CDR1 and CDR2 from the germline V gene are SQVTM and ANQGSEA. V was clipped by 3 bases and J by 2 bases, with 13 bases between them. This CDR3 contains 14 residues. This CDR3 is CSVESPTVNYGYTF. CDR3 bases: TGCAGCGTTGAGAGCCCAACGGTAAACTATGGCTACACCTTC.

V usage is TRBV5-1 and J usage is TRBJ2-1; 9 nucleotides match TRBD1. The CDR3 has 15 residues. Germline lookup yields CDR1 SGHRS and CDR2 YFSETQ. The V segment lost 3 bases and the J segment 6 bases; nucleotides outside the gene matches: 7. In nucleotides, the CDR3 is TGCGCCAGCAGCTCCGTTCACAGGGGGCTCAATGAGCAGTTCTTC. Translating gives CASSSVHRGLNEQFF.

The chain has TRBV11-2 and TRBJ2-5; the match to TRBD2 covers 7 bases. V shed 0 bases and J 5 bases; nucleotides not matched to a gene: 6. The germline V gene encodes CDR1 SGHAT and CDR2 FQNNGV. The CDR3 is 15 residues long. CDR3 coding DNA: TGTGCCAGCAGCTTAGATTGGTTGGGAGGGGAGACCCAGTACTTC. Its translation is CASSLDWLGGETQYF.

This clone was observed a handful of times. Other DNA sequences within the sample encode an identical CDR3. CDR3 residues: CSVEAVTDTQYF. As DNA, the CDR3 is TGCAGCGTTGAGGCCGTAACAGATACGCAGTATTTT. The rearrangement joins TRBV29-1 to TRBJ2-3; no clear D gene. V was shortened by 3 bases and J by 3 bases, with 7 bases between the two germline ends. The germline CDR1 and CDR2 sequences are SQVTM and ANQGSEA. There are 12 residues in the CDR3.

This sequence joins TRBV15 and TRBJ2-5, with a weak D call TRBD1 (6 bases). The V end was cut by 0 bases, the J end by 2 bases, with 13 bases between. The CDR3 has 16 residues. Germline V gene lookup returns CDR1 LNHNV and CDR2 YYDKDF (reference sequence). The CDR3 is CATSREYGQRQETQYF. The DNA of the CDR3 is TGTGCCACCAGCAGAGAGTATGGACAGCGTCAAGAGACCCAGTACTTC.

The rearrangement links TRBV7-3 to TRBJ2-5, with TRBD2 identical over 10 bases. Germline CDR1 is SGHTA and CDR2 is FQGTGA. V shed 5 bases and J 5 bases; nucleotides not matched to a gene: 8. The CDR3 extends over 15 amino acids. In nucleotides, the CDR3 is TGTGCCAGCAGCCCTGAGCGGGGGGGCCGGGAGACCCAGTACTTC. Its protein product is CASSPERGGRETQYF.

The chain is built from TRBV6-5 and TRBJ2-1; D perhaps matches TRBD1 (6 bases). The germline V and J ends were trimmed by 6 bases and 4 bases, with 13 bases remaining between them. Germline CDR1 MNHEY, CDR2 SVGAGI. The CDR3 spans 14 residues. CDR3 sequence: CASRLGTQYNEQFF. DNA of the CDR3: TGTGCCAGCAGGCTCGGGACACAATACAATGAGCAGTTCTTC.

This sequence joins TRBV30 and TRBJ2-7; D may correspond to TRBD1 or TRBD2 (5 bases each). V dropped 4 bases and J dropped 0 bases, with 7 bases sitting between them. Germline CDR1 GTSNPN, CDR2 SVGIG (reference sequence). This CDR3 comprises 12 residues. The CDR3 loop is CAWTGTSYEQYF. Written as DNA, the CDR3 is TGTGCCTGGACCGGGACCTCCTACGAGCAGTACTTC.

V gene TRBV10-3 combines with J gene TRBJ2-7; 12 bases align to TRBD2. V lost 6 bases, J lost 6 bases, and 0 bases stayed unmatched. CDR3 length: 12 amino acids. CDR1 and CDR2 from the germline V gene are ENHRY and SYGVKD. The CDR3 DNA reads TGTGCCATCAGGACTAGCGGGGGCGAGCAGTACTTC. This gives the protein CAIRTSGGEQYF.

This chain joins TRBV7-2 and TRBJ1-2; D is unclear. V lost 1 base to trimming and J lost 4 bases, with 7 bases between them. The CDR3 length is 13 residues. Germline assignment: CDR1 SGHTA and CDR2 FQGNSA. The DNA for the CDR3 is TGTGCCAGCAGCTTAGAGGCAGTCTATGGCTACACCTTC. This encodes CASSLEAVYGYTF.

The rearrangement links TRBV7-3 to TRBJ2-6; TRBD1 matches 7 bases. CDR1 and CDR2 (germline): SGHTA, FQGTGA. CDR3 size: 17 residues. V was pared by 5 bases and J by 3 bases, with 10 bases of the junction left unmatched. For the CDR3, the DNA is TGTGCCAGCAGCAAACAGGGGCGGCTTAGTGGGGCCAACGTCCTGACTTTC. This translates into CASSKQGRLSGANVLTF.

The V call is TRBV10-3, the J call TRBJ2-1; tentatively, D is TRBD1 (6 bases). The V gene's germline CDR1 is ENHRY and CDR2 SYGVKD. V lost 3 bases and J lost 7, with 13 bases in between. The CDR3 has 14 amino acids. The CDR3 spells CAISDPGAQNEQFF. CDR3 DNA: TGTGCCATCAGTGACCCAGGGGCACAAAATGAGCAGTTCTTC.

DNA for the CDR3: TGTGCCAGCAGTGAAACAGGGCTTGGAAACACCATATATTTT. Its translation is CASSETGLGNTIYF. The rearrangement links TRBV6-1 to TRBJ1-3; TRBD1 might be the D (6 bases). The germline V gene has CDR1 MNHNS and CDR2 SASEGT. The CDR3 consists of 14 residues. Trimming took 2 bases from V and 3 from J, leaving 8 bases between them.

As regards this clone: The identical CDR3 is also encoded by other nucleotide sequences in the sample. The chain joins TRBV2 to TRBJ1-2; D is ambiguous. CDR1 is SNHLY, CDR2 FYNNEI, per germline. Trimming left V 7 bases short and J 2 bases short, with 2 bases between. The CDR3 extends over 10 amino acids. CDR3: CASKNYGYTF. CDR3 bases: TGTGCCAGCAAGAACTATGGCTACACCTTC.

This clone was seen a few times. CDR3 sequence (DNA): TGCAGCGTTCCGACAGGGTGGGACGGGGAGCTGTTTTTT. The encoded protein is CSVPTGWDGELFF. The V gene is TRBV29-1, the J gene TRBJ2-2; 7 bases fit TRBD1. Germline V gene data show CDR1 as SQVTM and CDR2 as ANQGSEA. This CDR3 contains 13 residues. V trimming: 5 bases; J trimming: 7 bases; junction bases outside the gene matches: 7.

The CDR3 spells CASSMYMEGSQHF. CDR3 in DNA: TGTGCCAGTAGTATGTACATGGAGGGGTCCCAGCATTTT. The chain employs TRBV19 and TRBJ1-5; D perhaps matches TRBD1 (5 bases). This CDR3 spans 13 amino acids. V was trimmed by 3 bases and J by 11 bases, leaving 14 bases between them. Per germline, CDR1 LNHDA and CDR2 SQIVND (reference sequence).

This clone was recorded once. CDR3 amino acids: CAWSVRGTWVSQPQHF. In DNA form, the CDR3 reads TGTGCCTGGAGTGTCAGGGGAACCTGGGTCAGTCAGCCCCAGCATTTT. V is TRBV30 and J is TRBJ1-5; tentative D call: TRBD1 (6 bases). CDR3 size: 16 residues. V was clipped by 0 bases and J by 6 bases, with 18 bases between them. Germline CDR1 and CDR2: GTSNPN and SVGIG (reference sequence).

The chain combines TRBV30 with TRBJ1-2, with D tentatively TRBD1 (5 bases). Germline V gene sequence: CDR1 GTSNPN, CDR2 SVGIG (reference sequence). This CDR3 is 14 amino acids long. Trimming took off 0 bases at V and 7 bases at J, with 15 bases between the two ends. The CDR3 protein is CAWSVLPGNSGYTF. As DNA, the CDR3 is TGTGCCTGGAGTGTACTCCCAGGGAACAGTGGCTACACCTTC. Combining the CDR3 with reference TRBV30 and TRBJ1-2 gives the whole variable domain SQTIHQWPATLVQPVGSPLSLECTVEGTSNPNLYWYRQAAGRGLQLLFYSVGIGQISSEVPQNLSASRPQDRQFILSSKKLLLSDSGFYLCAWSVLPGNSGYTFGSGTRLTVV.

This clone has more than one count but fewer than ten. This rearrangement joins TRBV4-3 to TRBJ2-3; TRBD1 aligns across 11 bases. Per germline, CDR1 LGHNA and CDR2 YSLEER. Losses at the gene ends were 3 bases for V and 5 bases for J; bases not matched to a gene: 4. The CDR3 extends over 15 amino acids. The CDR3 reads CASSQEGQGVDTQYF. The CDR3 DNA sequence: TGCGCCAGCAGCCAGGAGGGACAGGGGGTAGATACGCAGTATTTT.

The chain joins TRBV7-2 to TRBJ1-5; D is possibly TRBD1 (5 bases). Between the trimmed V and J ends, which lost 8 bases and 5 bases, there was a span of 7 bases. The CDR3 contains 11 residues. The germline V gene has CDR1 SGHTA and CDR2 FQGNSA. In DNA, the CDR3 is TGTGCCAGCGGCAGGGATCAGCCCCAGCATTTT. It specifies CASGRDQPQHF.

V usage is TRBV2 and J usage is TRBJ2-1; D is possibly TRBD1 (6 bases). The CDR3 is made up of 14 amino acids. The germline V and J ends were trimmed by 6 bases and 4 bases, with 13 bases remaining between them. Germline V gives CDR1 SNHLY, CDR2 FYNNEI. In DNA, the CDR3 is TGTGCCAGCAGGGGCCGGGACATTTACAATGAGCAGTTCTTC. Translation gives CASRGRDIYNEQFF.

CDR3 amino acids: CSVVRGTTEAFF. The CDR3 region has the DNA TGCAGCGTTGTGCGGGGGACCACTGAAGCTTTCTTT. The chain uses TRBV29-1 and TRBJ1-1; D is possibly TRBD1 (5 bases). From germline, CDR1 is SQVTM and CDR2 ANQGSEA. Between the trimmed V and J ends, which lost 4 bases and 4 bases, there was a span of 10 bases. The CDR3 runs to 12 residues.

The chain links TRBV4-1 to TRBJ1-1, with D possibly matching TRBD1 (5 bases). Germline values: CDR1 MGHRA, CDR2 YSYEKL. The CDR3 is 13 amino acids. V lost 6 bases, J lost 0 bases, and 8 bases lay in between. CDR3 loop: CASRGPVNTEAFF. CDR3 nucleotide sequence: TGCGCCAGCAGGGGACCAGTGAACACTGAAGCTTTCTTT.

The chain joins TRBV29-1 to TRBJ2-7; D is unclear. V was cut by 0 bases and J by 7 bases, with 13 bases left in between. The CDR3 runs to 13 residues. Germline values: CDR1 SQVTM, CDR2 ANQGSEA. This chain's CDR3 is CSVEDARRGEQYF. For the CDR3, the DNA is TGCAGCGTTGAAGATGCGCGCCGTGGGGAGCAGTACTTC.

The chain joins TRBV10-3 to TRBJ2-5; no firm D call. Germline V lookup: CDR1 ENHRY, CDR2 SYGVKD. Trimming took 4 bases from V and 2 from J, leaving 14 bases between them. The CDR3 covers 15 residues. In nucleotides, the CDR3 is TGTGCCATCAGTGGTAACGACCTCCCTCAAGAGACCCAGTACTTC. It is translated as CAISGNDLPQETQYF.